The rows below give T cell receptor beta chains drawn from one sample of a study of prognosis after radiotherapy for stage I lung cancer. TCRdb re-analysed the multiplex PCR reads in MiXCR, keeping a single row per CDR3 protein. In the table there are some 8,900 distinct CDR3 sequences, 55% to 65% of which are singletons. Sequencing was performed on PBMCs, taken before or after stereotactic body radiation therapy (not recorded which). The receptors originated from a donor over 45 with non-small cell lung cancer. Each CDR3 is given with its conserved first and last residue. D genes are given only for firm matches. Some rows have no size entry. The others give once, few or many, or a class for an expanded clone.

V gene	D gene	J gene	clone size	CDR3 length	CDR3 DNA	CDR3 protein
TRBV7-3	TRBD1	TRBJ1-5	-	16	TGTGCCAGCAGCTTCTCCGGACAGGGGGCGGGTCAGCCCCAGCATTTT	CASSFSGQGAGQPQHF
TRBV18	-	TRBJ2-1	many	14	TGTGCCAGCTCACCAAGTACAGGGTACAATGAGCAGTTCTTC	CASSPSTGYNEQFF
TRBV11-2	-	TRBJ2-1	-	14	TGTGCCAGCAGCTTGAACTCCGTGTACAATGAGCAGTTCTTC	CASSLNSVYNEQFF
TRBV19	TRBD1	TRBJ1-2	-	15	TGTGCCGGCAGTATGGGACAGGGAAGTAACTATGGCTACACCTTC	CAGSMGQGSNYGYTF
TRBV28	-	TRBJ1-3	-	18	TGTGCCAGCAGCCCTTTTTGGTACCCTCGGGGGTCTGGAAACACCATATATTTT	CASSPFWYPRGSGNTIYF
TRBV6-1	-	TRBJ2-2	-	14	TGTGCCAGCAGAGGGGACATCCTCACGAGGGAGCTGTTTTTT	CASRGDILTRELFF
TRBV10-2	TRBD1	TRBJ2-7	-	12	TGCGCCAGCAGTGAGGGACAGGGATGGACGTACTTC	CASSEGQGWTYF
TRBV28	-	TRBJ2-1	once	13	TGTGCCAGCAGTTTGGTAGAGTCCAATGAGCAGTTCTTC	CASSLVESNEQFF
TRBV7-9	-	TRBJ1-4	many	15	TGTGCCAGCAGCTTAGAGGCAGGGAGAAATGAAAAACTGTTTTTT	CASSLEAGRNEKLFF
TRBV6-1	TRBD1	TRBJ2-5	-	14	TGTGCCAGCAGGTCTCCGGGACAGGGGGTGACCCATTACTTC	CASRSPGQGVTHYF
TRBV5-1	TRBD1	TRBJ1-4	-	16	TGCGCCAGCAGCTGGGGACAGCGTGCAACTAATGAAAAACTGTTTTTT	CASSWGQRATNEKLFF
TRBV12-3/TRBV12-4	-	TRBJ2-3	-	13	TGTGCCAGCGGACCGGACAGCACAGATACGCAGTATTTT	CASGPDSTDTQYF
TRBV28	-	TRBJ2-1	-	16	TGTGCCAGCAGCCCCCAGGGGGGTGGTAGGGTCGATGAGCAGTTCTTC	CASSPQGGGRVDEQFF
TRBV5-5	TRBD2	TRBJ2-2	many	16	TGTGCCAGCAGCTTGGGACTAGCACTTAACACCGGGGAGCTGTTTTTT	CASSLGLALNTGELFF
TRBV28	-	TRBJ2-7	-	14	TGTGCCAGCATTCCTGTGACAGTGCTGTACGAGCAGTACTTC	CASIPVTVLYEQYF
TRBV6-1	-	TRBJ1-2	medium-sized	13	TGTGCCAGCAGCCCTGACAGTTCTAATGGCTACACCTTC	CASSPDSSNGYTF
TRBV30	-	TRBJ2-1	medium-sized	15	TGTGCCTGGAGTAGGCCTGTAACCGCTTACAATGAGCAGTTCTTC	CAWSRPVTAYNEQFF
TRBV6-1	TRBD2	TRBJ2-7	medium-sized	17	TGTGCCAGCACCACGGGATTGGGACTAAAGTTTTCTTACGAGCAGTACTTC	CASTTGLGLKFSYEQYF
TRBV4-1	TRBD1	TRBJ2-2	-	18	TGCGCCAGCAGCCAAGAGATCGGGACAGGACTTTTCACCGGGGAGCTGTCTTTT	CASSQEIGTGLFTGELSF
TRBV12-3/TRBV12-4	-	TRBJ1-5	-	14	TGTGCCAGCAAGTGGAGCCTTAGCAATCAGCCCCAGCATTTT	CASKWSLSNQPQHF
TRBV7-2	TRBD1	TRBJ1-2	-	13	TGTGCCAGCAGCCAGGGGACAGGGTACGGCTACACCTTC	CASSQGTGYGYTF
TRBV4-1	TRBD1	TRBJ2-2	medium-sized	16	TGTGCCAGCAGCCAACGAGGACAGGGGGGTACCGGGGAGCTGTTTTTT	CASSQRGQGGTGELFF
TRBV19	TRBD1	TRBJ1-6	-	15	TGTGCCAGTAGTCCGACAGGGAACTATAATTCACCCCTCCACTTT	CASSPTGNYNSPLHF
TRBV24-1	TRBD2	TRBJ2-2	medium-sized	18	TGTGCCACCAGTGACCATAGGACTAGCGGGAGTAACACCGGGGAGCTGTTTTTT	CATSDHRTSGSNTGELFF
TRBV6-1	TRBD2	TRBJ2-5	-	15	TGTGCCAGCCGCCCGAGCGGGGCGTACCAAGAGACCCAGTACTTC	CASRPSGAYQETQYF
TRBV11-2	-	TRBJ2-2	medium-sized	15	TGTGCCAGCAGCTCGCCGGATCGGGCCACCGGGGAGCTGTTTTTT	CASSSPDRATGELFF
TRBV20-1	-	TRBJ1-4	many	13	TGCAGTGCTAGTACCCTACCTAATGAAAAACTGTTTTTT	CSASTLPNEKLFF
TRBV29-1	TRBD1	TRBJ1-1	-	15	TGCAGCGTTTTTACAGGGGGCGGGGTGAGCACTGAAGCTTTCTTT	CSVFTGGGVSTEAFF
TRBV27	-	TRBJ1-6	-	14	TGTGCCAGCAGTTTCAGGGCTAATAATTCACCCCTCCACTTT	CASSFRANNSPLHF
TRBV24-1	-	TRBJ1-2	-	13	TGTGCCACCAGTGATTTCGGTAACTATGGCTACACCTTC	CATSDFGNYGYTF
TRBV5-4	-	TRBJ2-1	many	12	TGTGCCAGCAGCATAGACACCAATGAGCAGTTCTTC	CASSIDTNEQFF
TRBV14	TRBD2	TRBJ2-7	-	16	TGTGACAGCAGCCCCGACGGAACCGGGAGGGCTCGGGAGCAGTACTTC	CDSSPDGTGRAREQYF
TRBV5-1	TRBD1	TRBJ1-1	medium-sized	17	TGCGCCAGCAGCTTGGAAGGGGGAACAGGGGGCCACACTGAAGCTTTCTTT	CASSLEGGTGGHTEAFF
TRBV28	-	TRBJ1-3	-	13	TGTGCCAGCAGCTTCGGAGCTGGAAACACCATATATTTT	CASSFGAGNTIYF
TRBV11-1	-	TRBJ1-1	-	13	TGTGCCAGCAGCAGGTCTGTGGGGACAGAAGCTTTCTTT	CASSRSVGTEAFF
TRBV6-1	-	TRBJ2-3	few	15	TGTACCAGCAAAGGGTCCCGCCTTATCACAGATACGCAGTATTTT	CTSKGSRLITDTQYF
TRBV7-8	TRBD2	TRBJ2-1	-	17	TGTGCCAGCAGCCTAGCGGGGAGATGGGGAGAGGGGAATGAGCAGTTCTTC	CASSLAGRWGEGNEQFF
TRBV2	TRBD1	TRBJ1-2	once	14	TGTGCCAGCAGACGAACAGGGGACTCCTATGGCTACACCTTC	CASRRTGDSYGYTF
TRBV20-1	-	TRBJ2-3	-	16	TGCAGTGCTAGACTACTTAGCGTGGGTGATACAGATACGCAGTATTTT	CSARLLSVGDTDTQYF
TRBV19	-	TRBJ1-2	medium-sized	10	TGTGCCAGAAAAGATGGGGGCTACACCTTC	CARKDGGYTF
TRBV3-1	-	TRBJ1-2	-	13	TGTGCCAGCAGCCAAGATGGGGGGGGGAGCTACACCTTC	CASSQDGGGSYTF